This is a list of T cell receptor beta chains from one sample in a study of blood T cell repertoires in COVID-19. Assay used: immunoSEQ multiplex PCR; TCRdb lists only in-frame clones, some missing. The data show around 94,000 clones, around 81% seen once. The material sequenced was peripheral blood. Receptors originate from a man in his sixties with acute or convalescent COVID-19. The CDR3 runs from the conserved cysteine through the conserved F or W. A D gene is named only where the DNA matches it firmly.

v_call: TRBV11-2
d_call: .
j_call: TRBJ2-1
cdr3_nt: TGTGCCAGCAGCTTTGGGACACAGAAGTTCTTC
cdr3_aa: CASSFGTQKFF

v_call: TRBV4-3
d_call: TRBD1
j_call: TRBJ1-3
cdr3_nt: TGCGCCAGCAGCCAAGATCGGGACAGTGTCGACACCATATATTTT
cdr3_aa: CASSQDRDSVDTIYF

v_call: TRBV7-8
d_call: TRBD1
j_call: TRBJ1-2
cdr3_nt: TGTGCCACCAACACCTTAGAGGGGGCCCCAGCATATGGCTACACCTTC
cdr3_aa: CATNTLEGAPAYGYTF

v_call: TRBV2
d_call: TRBD1
j_call: TRBJ1-1
cdr3_nt: TGTGCCAGCAGTGAGGGACAGGGAGTCAGCACTGAAGCTTTCTTT
cdr3_aa: CASSEGQGVSTEAFF

v_call: TRBV30
d_call: .
j_call: TRBJ1-3
cdr3_nt: TGTGCCTGGAGTCAGGGTACCTCTGGAAACACCATATATTTT
cdr3_aa: CAWSQGTSGNTIYF

v_call: TRBV5-1
d_call: .
j_call: TRBJ1-2
cdr3_nt: TGCGCCAGCAGCCCCGGACAATCGAGAGGCTATGGCTACACCTTC
cdr3_aa: CASSPGQSRGYGYTF

v_call: TRBV12-5
d_call: .
j_call: TRBJ2-2
cdr3_nt: TGTGCTAGTGGTTTGGTCCTCTTGAGGGATAACACCGGGGAGCTGTTTTTT
cdr3_aa: CASGLVLLRDNTGELFF

v_call: TRBV6-5
d_call: .
j_call: TRBJ1-5
cdr3_nt: TGTGCCAGCATCCCGATCTATAGCAATCAGCCCCAGCATTTT
cdr3_aa: CASIPIYSNQPQHF

v_call: TRBV6-5
d_call: .
j_call: TRBJ1-3
cdr3_nt: TGTGCCAGCATGAGTACTCGATACTCTGGAAACACCATATATTTT
cdr3_aa: CASMSTRYSGNTIYF

v_call: TRBV4-1
d_call: .
j_call: TRBJ1-4
cdr3_nt: TGCGCCAGCAGCCACCTGGGGCTAGAAGGCGAAAAACTGTTTTTT
cdr3_aa: CASSHLGLEGEKLFF

v_call: TRBV12-3/TRBV12-4
d_call: .
j_call: TRBJ1-1
cdr3_nt: TGTGCCAGCAACCATCTTCGGGTTGAAGCTTTCTTT
cdr3_aa: CASNHLRVEAFF